This record covers a single T cell receptor beta chain. Antigen unknown. Autoimmune disease history or systemic immunosuppression meant exclusion. These data are taken from a study of OX40 agonist ivuxolimab in advanced cancers. Overall study context: About 40% of patients had received prior checkpoint inhibitor therapy. Study-wide points: There were also nonresponders showing low normalized T-cell clonal expansion. By week 6 at 0.1 to 3.0 mg/kg, blood CD4+ and CD8+ T cells had expanded clonally.

CDR1 is SGHTA, CDR2 FQGNSA, per germline. The CDR3 has 15 residues. Trimming left V 5 bases short and J 7 bases short, with 20 bases between. The protocol was immunoSEQ multiplex PCR, while the TCRdb copy is restricted to in-frame clones and leaves out a portion. This sample has 70,000 to 75,000 clones, with around 90% found just once. The chain couples TRBV7-2 to TRBJ1-2, with D uncertain. The receptor was derived from an adult with an advanced solid tumor such as melanoma, head and neck, liver or kidney cancer. The sample here was CD4+ or CD8+ T cells sorted from blood, taken in a trial of the OX40 agonist ivuxolimab. The CDR3 region is CASSLRGSGVGGYTF. The CDR3 DNA reads TGTGCCAGCAGCCTCCGTGGATCGGGAGTGGGTGGCTACACCTTC. Full variable domain (outside the CDR3, taken from reference TRBV7-2 and TRBJ1-2): GAGVSQSPSNKVTEKGKDVELRCDPISGHTALYWYRQSLGQGLEFLIYFQGNSAPDKSGLPSDRFSAERTGGSVSTLTIQRTQQEDSAVYLCASSLRGSGVGGYTFGSGTRLTVV.